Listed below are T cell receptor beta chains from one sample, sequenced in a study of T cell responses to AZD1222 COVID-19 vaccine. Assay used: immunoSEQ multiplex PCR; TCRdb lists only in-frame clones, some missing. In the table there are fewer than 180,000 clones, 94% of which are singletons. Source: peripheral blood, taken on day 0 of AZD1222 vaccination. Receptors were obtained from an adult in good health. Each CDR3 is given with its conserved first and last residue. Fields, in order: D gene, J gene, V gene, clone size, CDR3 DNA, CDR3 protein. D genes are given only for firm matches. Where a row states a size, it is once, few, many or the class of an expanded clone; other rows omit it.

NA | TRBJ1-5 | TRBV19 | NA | TGTGCCAGTAGTATCTGGGGTAGCATCCGTCAGCCCCAGCATTTT | CASSIWGSIRQPQHF
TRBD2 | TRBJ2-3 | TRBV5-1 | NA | TGCGCCAGCAGCAGCGCAGGACTAGCGTCAGATACGCAGTATTTT | CASSSAGLASDTQYF
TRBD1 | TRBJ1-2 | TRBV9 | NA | TGTGCCAGCAGCGTAAGGGGAAACCAGGGGGCTTTCGGTTATGGCTACACCTTC | CASSVRGNQGAFGYGYTF
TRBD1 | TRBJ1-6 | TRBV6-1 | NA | TGTGCCAGCAGTGTCGATACAGGGGGCTCAGCGATGTTACCCCTCCACTTT | CASSVDTGGSAMLPLHF
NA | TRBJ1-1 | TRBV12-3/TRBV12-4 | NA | TGTGCCAGCAGTTTACAGGAGAGCACTGAAGCTTTCTTT | CASSLQESTEAFF
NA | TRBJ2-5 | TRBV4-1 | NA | TGCGCCAGCAGCCAAAACCTCGGGGTAGCCCAAGAGACCCAGTACTTC | CASSQNLGVAQETQYF
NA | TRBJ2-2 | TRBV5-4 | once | TGTGCCAGCAGCTTGTTAGTCTCCGTTTCCGGGGAGCTGTTTTTT | CASSLLVSVSGELFF
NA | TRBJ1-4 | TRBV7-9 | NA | TGTGCCAGCAGCCCAGGGCGGGGTTCAACTAATGAAAAACTGTTTTTT | CASSPGRGSTNEKLFF
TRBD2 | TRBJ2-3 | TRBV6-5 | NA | TGTGCCAGCAGTTACTCGATAGCGGGTAGCACAGATACGCAGTATTTT | CASSYSIAGSTDTQYF
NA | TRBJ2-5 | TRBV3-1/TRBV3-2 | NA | TGTGCCAGCAGCCGATCGGAGACCCAGTACTTC | CASSRSETQYF
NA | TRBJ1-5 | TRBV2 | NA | TGTGCCAGCATCGGGGATAGCAATCAGCCCCAGCATTTT | CASIGDSNQPQHF
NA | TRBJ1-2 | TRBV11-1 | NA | TGTGCCAGCAGCTTAAACCCCGGGGGGGCCCATGGCTACACCTTC | CASSLNPGGAHGYTF
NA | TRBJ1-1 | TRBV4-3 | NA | TGCGCCAGCAGCCAAGAATGGATGAACACTGAAGCTTTCTTT | CASSQEWMNTEAFF
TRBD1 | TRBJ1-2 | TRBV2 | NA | TGTGCCAACCCCGAACAGGGGGCGTATGGCTACACCTTC | CANPEQGAYGYTF
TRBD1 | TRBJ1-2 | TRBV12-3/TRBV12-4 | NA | TGTGCCAGCAGTCCCGGGACAGGGTATGGCTACACCTTC | CASSPGTGYGYTF
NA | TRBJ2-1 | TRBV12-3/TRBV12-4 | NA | TGTGCCAGCAGTTCGACAGGCGGGGGCTTGGTCTTC | CASSSTGGGLVF
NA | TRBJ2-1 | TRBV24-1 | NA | TGTGCCACCAGTGATACTCCTTCCTCCTCCTCCCCCTACAATGAGCAGTTCTTC | CATSDTPSSSSPYNEQFF
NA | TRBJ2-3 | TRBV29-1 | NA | TGCAGCGTTGGAGACAGCATGCACACAGATACGCAGTATTTT | CSVGDSMHTDTQYF
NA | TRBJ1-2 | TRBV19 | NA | TGTGCCAGTAGTATGGGGCAGGGGATACAGGGCTACACCTTC | CASSMGQGIQGYTF
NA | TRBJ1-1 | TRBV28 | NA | TGTGCCACCCACTGGAGGGGTTGGGGAATGAACACTGAAGCTTTCTTT | CATHWRGWGMNTEAFF
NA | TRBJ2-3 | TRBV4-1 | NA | TGCGCCAGCAGCCAAGAACCAGGGGGGGTTCGGGATACGCAGTATTTT | CASSQEPGGVRDTQYF
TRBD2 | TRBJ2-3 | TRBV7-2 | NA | TGTGCCAGCAGCTTGGGGACTAACACAGATACGCAGTATTTT | CASSLGTNTDTQYF
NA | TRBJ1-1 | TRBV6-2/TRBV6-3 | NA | TGTGCCAGCAGTTACGCACAGGGCACGTTGAACACTGAAGCTTTCTTT | CASSYAQGTLNTEAFF